The rows below give T cell receptor beta chains drawn from one sample of a study of post-analysis software for immune sequencing data. Via MiXCR, TCRdb re-called the PCR reads, giving one row per CDR3 protein. Of some 700,000 distinct CDR3 sequences in the sample, 55% to 60% were seen once. Sequencing was performed on blood. These TCRs come from a girl aged 2-15 years with multiple sclerosis. CDR3s include the opening cysteine and the closing phenylalanine or tryptophan. Fields, in order: V gene, clone size, J gene, D gene, CDR3 DNA, CDR3 protein. A D gene is named only where the DNA matches it firmly. Clone size is given for some rows only: seen once, a few or many times, or a class if the clone is expanded.

V gene: TRBV6-2/TRBV6-3; clone size: .; J gene: TRBJ2-7; D gene: .; CDR3 DNA: TGTGCCAGCAAAGGGGTTCTATCCTACGAGCAGTACTTC; CDR3 protein: CASKGVLSYEQYF
V gene: TRBV20-1; clone size: .; J gene: TRBJ2-5; D gene: TRBD2; CDR3 DNA: TGCAGTGCTTTAGGACGGACTAGCGAAGAGACCCAGTACTTC; CDR3 protein: CSALGRTSEETQYF
V gene: TRBV3-1; clone size: few; J gene: TRBJ2-1; D gene: .; CDR3 DNA: TGTGCCAGCAGCCAAGGTGGGACATTGGGAAATGAGCAGTTCTTC; CDR3 protein: CASSQGGTLGNEQFF
V gene: TRBV29-1; clone size: .; J gene: TRBJ2-1; D gene: .; CDR3 DNA: TGCAGCGTTTTCGGGGGCGTCTCCTACAATGAGCAGTTCTTC; CDR3 protein: CSVFGGVSYNEQFF
V gene: TRBV9; clone size: .; J gene: TRBJ2-3; D gene: .; CDR3 DNA: TGTGCCAGCAGCGTAGGACTAGTAAGAGATACGCAGTATTTT; CDR3 protein: CASSVGLVRDTQYF
V gene: TRBV20-1; clone size: .; J gene: TRBJ1-6; D gene: TRBD1; CDR3 DNA: TGCAGTGCTACCCAGACAGGGGTGGGCTCACCCCTCCACTTT; CDR3 protein: CSATQTGVGSPLHF
V gene: TRBV14; clone size: .; J gene: TRBJ2-3; D gene: .; CDR3 DNA: TGTGCCAGCAGCCAAGATGTGGGCTGGAGCACAGATACGCAGTATTTT; CDR3 protein: CASSQDVGWSTDTQYF
V gene: TRBV12-3/TRBV12-4; clone size: .; J gene: TRBJ1-2; D gene: .; CDR3 DNA: TGTGCCAGCAGTTTACGGGGGAAAGGCTACACCTTC; CDR3 protein: CASSLRGKGYTF
V gene: TRBV12-3/TRBV12-4; clone size: few; J gene: TRBJ1-5; D gene: .; CDR3 DNA: TGTGCCAGCACCCTGGGAGGGATAAGCAATCAGCCCCAGCATTTT; CDR3 protein: CASTLGGISNQPQHF
V gene: TRBV20-1; clone size: .; J gene: TRBJ2-1; D gene: TRBD2; CDR3 DNA: TGCAGTGCCGCTTCTAGCGGGGAGTACAATGAGCAGTTCTTC; CDR3 protein: CSAASSGEYNEQFF
V gene: TRBV5-5; clone size: .; J gene: TRBJ2-3; D gene: .; CDR3 DNA: TGTGCCAGCAGCCGGATTGGGGCGGATACGCAGTATTTT; CDR3 protein: CASSRIGADTQYF
V gene: TRBV12-3/TRBV12-4; clone size: few; J gene: TRBJ2-5; D gene: .; CDR3 DNA: TGTGCCAGCAGAGATAGGGGGCAAGAGACCCAGTACTTC; CDR3 protein: CASRDRGQETQYF
V gene: TRBV2; clone size: .; J gene: TRBJ2-1; D gene: .; CDR3 DNA: TGTGCCAGCAGTGTACGGACGAACGACGATGAGCAGTTCTTC; CDR3 protein: CASSVRTNDDEQFF
V gene: TRBV12-3/TRBV12-4; clone size: once; J gene: TRBJ2-7; D gene: .; CDR3 DNA: TGTGCCAGCACTCTCGGAGGGCCCTGGGACGAGCAGTACTTC; CDR3 protein: CASTLGGPWDEQYF
V gene: TRBV29-1; clone size: .; J gene: TRBJ2-7; D gene: .; CDR3 DNA: TGCAGCGTTGAAGATCGGGGTCTAGCCAACTACGAGCAGTACTTC; CDR3 protein: CSVEDRGLANYEQYF
V gene: TRBV2; clone size: .; J gene: TRBJ2-5; D gene: .; CDR3 DNA: TGTGCCAGCAGTGGGTTAGGGGGAAGAGAGACCCAGTACTTC; CDR3 protein: CASSGLGGRETQYF
V gene: TRBV6-2/TRBV6-3; clone size: .; J gene: TRBJ2-1; D gene: .; CDR3 DNA: TGTGCCAGCAGTTACGACACCACCAACAATGAGCAGTTCTTC; CDR3 protein: CASSYDTTNNEQFF
V gene: TRBV15; clone size: few; J gene: TRBJ1-6; D gene: .; CDR3 DNA: TGTGCCACCACCCTCCAGGGGAATTCACCCCTCCACTTT; CDR3 protein: CATTLQGNSPLHF
V gene: TRBV29-1; clone size: .; J gene: TRBJ2-1; D gene: TRBD2; CDR3 DNA: TGCAGCGTTGAAGGAGGGCTAGCGGACTCCTACAATGAGCAGTTCTTC; CDR3 protein: CSVEGGLADSYNEQFF
V gene: TRBV10-3; clone size: .; J gene: TRBJ1-5; D gene: TRBD1; CDR3 DNA: TGTGCCATCAGTGGACAGGGGGCACGGCAGCCCCAGCATTTT; CDR3 protein: CAISGQGARQPQHF
V gene: TRBV29-1; clone size: few; J gene: TRBJ2-1; D gene: .; CDR3 DNA: TGCAGCGTTGAAAACGGCGGCAATGAGCAGTTCTTC; CDR3 protein: CSVENGGNEQFF
V gene: TRBV5-5; clone size: few; J gene: TRBJ2-5; D gene: .; CDR3 DNA: TGTGCCAGCAGCCCACTAAGGCTTCAAGAGACCCAGTACTTC; CDR3 protein: CASSPLRLQETQYF
V gene: TRBV7-2; clone size: .; J gene: TRBJ2-5; D gene: TRBD2; CDR3 DNA: TGTGCCAGCAGCTTAGTACGGGGGGGGCGGCAGGAGACCCAGTACTTC; CDR3 protein: CASSLVRGGRQETQYF
V gene: TRBV4-2; clone size: once; J gene: TRBJ2-3; D gene: .; CDR3 DNA: TGTGCCAGCAGCCAAGGAACAGAGAACACAGATACGCAGTATTTT; CDR3 protein: CASSQGTENTDTQYF
V gene: TRBV5-1; clone size: .; J gene: TRBJ1-1; D gene: .; CDR3 DNA: TGCGCCAGCAGCGCCGAGGGGGGGCTAGCTTTCTTT; CDR3 protein: CASSAEGGLAFF
V gene: TRBV6-2/TRBV6-3; clone size: .; J gene: TRBJ1-1; D gene: .; CDR3 DNA: TGTGCCAGCAGTTACCCGAGCGAGAACACTGAAGCTTTCTTT; CDR3 protein: CASSYPSENTEAFF
V gene: TRBV6-2/TRBV6-3; clone size: .; J gene: TRBJ2-3; D gene: .; CDR3 DNA: TGTGCCAGCAGGGACCCCACAGATACGCAGTATTTT; CDR3 protein: CASRDPTDTQYF
V gene: TRBV3-1; clone size: few; J gene: TRBJ2-1; D gene: .; CDR3 DNA: TGTGCCAGCAGCCAAGAAGGGTTTGGGAATGAGCAGTTCTTC; CDR3 protein: CASSQEGFGNEQFF
V gene: TRBV6-6; clone size: .; J gene: TRBJ2-5; D gene: .; CDR3 DNA: TGTGCCAGCAGTTACCCGACAGACTATCAAGAGACCCAGTACTTC; CDR3 protein: CASSYPTDYQETQYF
V gene: TRBV20-1; clone size: once; J gene: TRBJ2-6; D gene: TRBD1; CDR3 DNA: TGCAGTGCTAGATCCCCGGGACAGGGAAGCTCTGGGGCCAACGTCCTGACTTTC; CDR3 protein: CSARSPGQGSSGANVLTF
V gene: TRBV20-1; clone size: .; J gene: TRBJ2-3; D gene: .; CDR3 DNA: TGCAGTGCTAGAGATCCAGGGAGAGATACGCAGTATTTT; CDR3 protein: CSARDPGRDTQYF
V gene: TRBV9; clone size: few; J gene: TRBJ2-3; D gene: .; CDR3 DNA: TGTGCCAGCAGCGTAGTGGGGAGAACTACAGATACGCAGTATTTT; CDR3 protein: CASSVVGRTTDTQYF
V gene: TRBV10-3; clone size: .; J gene: TRBJ2-6; D gene: .; CDR3 DNA: TGTGCCATCCGAGGAGGAGACACTAGCTCTGGGGCCAACGTCCTGACTTTC; CDR3 protein: CAIRGGDTSSGANVLTF
V gene: TRBV7-2; clone size: .; J gene: TRBJ2-3; D gene: .; CDR3 DNA: TGTGCCAGCAGGAGGACTATATCAGATACGCAGTATTTT; CDR3 protein: CASRRTISDTQYF
V gene: TRBV7-2; clone size: .; J gene: TRBJ2-1; D gene: .; CDR3 DNA: TGTGCCAGCAGCCCCCGGACTAGTGGGGGGCCGCACCAGTTCTTC; CDR3 protein: CASSPRTSGGPHQFF
V gene: TRBV20-1; clone size: few; J gene: TRBJ2-5; D gene: .; CDR3 DNA: TGCAGTGCTAGAGAGAGGGGCTGGGGAGAGACCCAGTACTTC; CDR3 protein: CSARERGWGETQYF
V gene: TRBV5-1; clone size: .; J gene: TRBJ2-5; D gene: .; CDR3 DNA: TGCGCCAGCAGCTTGGACGGGTACCAAGAGACCCAGTACTTC; CDR3 protein: CASSLDGYQETQYF
V gene: TRBV2; clone size: .; J gene: TRBJ2-3; D gene: .; CDR3 DNA: TGTGCCAGCAGTGCCTCCTTAGCGATAGATACGCAGTATTTT; CDR3 protein: CASSASLAIDTQYF
V gene: TRBV30; clone size: .; J gene: TRBJ1-1; D gene: .; CDR3 DNA: TGTGCCTGGAAATCTTACATGAACACTGAAGCTTTCTTT; CDR3 protein: CAWKSYMNTEAFF
V gene: TRBV7-3; clone size: .; J gene: TRBJ2-1; D gene: .; CDR3 DNA: TGTGCCAGCAGCCAACCGCAGGGGAGGAATGAGCAGTTCTTC; CDR3 protein: CASSQPQGRNEQFF
V gene: TRBV6-2/TRBV6-3; clone size: .; J gene: TRBJ2-1; D gene: TRBD2; CDR3 DNA: TGTGCCAGCCAGCTACTAGCGGGGTTTAGCTCCTACAATGAGCAGTTCTTC; CDR3 protein: CASQLLAGFSSYNEQFF
V gene: TRBV5-6; clone size: .; J gene: TRBJ2-3; D gene: .; CDR3 DNA: TGTGCCAGCAGAAAGGCGATCACAGATACGCAGTATTTT; CDR3 protein: CASRKAITDTQYF
V gene: TRBV3-1; clone size: .; J gene: TRBJ2-1; D gene: .; CDR3 DNA: TGTGCCAGCAGCCAGGGTGAAGGGGCGAGGATATACAATGAGCAGTTCTTC; CDR3 protein: CASSQGEGARIYNEQFF
V gene: TRBV5-1; clone size: once; J gene: TRBJ1-1; D gene: .; CDR3 DNA: TGCGCCAGCAGCTCGCACCTAGCTAACACTGAAGCTTTCTTT; CDR3 protein: CASSSHLANTEAFF
V gene: TRBV4-1; clone size: once; J gene: TRBJ2-5; D gene: TRBD1; CDR3 DNA: TGCGCCAGCAGCCAAGATTATGGGGACAGGGGGTACCAAGAGACCCAGTACTTC; CDR3 protein: CASSQDYGDRGYQETQYF
V gene: TRBV28; clone size: .; J gene: TRBJ2-6; D gene: TRBD2; CDR3 DNA: TGTGCCAGCGCCCCCAATAGCGGGAGGGCCACGGGGGCCAACGTCCTGACTTTC; CDR3 protein: CASAPNSGRATGANVLTF
V gene: TRBV12-3/TRBV12-4; clone size: .; J gene: TRBJ1-6; D gene: .; CDR3 DNA: TGTGCCAGCATTAATTCAGGGAGCTCCTATAATTCACCCCTCCACTTT; CDR3 protein: CASINSGSSYNSPLHF
V gene: TRBV18; clone size: .; J gene: TRBJ2-1; D gene: .; CDR3 DNA: TGTGCCAGCTCACCATTGCAGGGGCTCGATGAGCAGTTCTTC; CDR3 protein: CASSPLQGLDEQFF
V gene: TRBV12-3/TRBV12-4; clone size: .; J gene: TRBJ2-1; D gene: .; CDR3 DNA: TGTGCCAGCAGTTTATTAGGGCCAACTTTCCAGTTCTTC; CDR3 protein: CASSLLGPTFQFF
V gene: TRBV27; clone size: .; J gene: TRBJ2-5; D gene: TRBD2; CDR3 DNA: TGTGCCAGCAGTTCCTGGACTAGCGGGTACCAAGAGACCCAGTACTTC; CDR3 protein: CASSSWTSGYQETQYF
V gene: TRBV27; clone size: once; J gene: TRBJ2-5; D gene: .; CDR3 DNA: TGTGCCAGCAGTCCCCGACAGGACCGCCAGGAGACCCAGTACTTC; CDR3 protein: CASSPRQDRQETQYF
V gene: TRBV15; clone size: .; J gene: TRBJ2-1; D gene: TRBD2; CDR3 DNA: TGTGCCACCAGCAGAGATCCTAGCGGCTACAATGAGCAGTTCTTC; CDR3 protein: CATSRDPSGYNEQFF
V gene: TRBV7-3; clone size: .; J gene: TRBJ2-1; D gene: TRBD2; CDR3 DNA: TGTGCCAGCAGCTTAGATAGGGAGGGTGAGCAGTTCTTC; CDR3 protein: CASSLDREGEQFF
V gene: TRBV4-1; clone size: .; J gene: TRBJ2-1; D gene: TRBD2; CDR3 DNA: TGCGCCAGCAGCCAAGATCAGGGGGCGGGACTAGCGGACAATGAGCAGTTCTTC; CDR3 protein: CASSQDQGAGLADNEQFF